The next 11 T cell receptor beta chains were all read from a single sample in a study of blood T cell repertoires in COVID-19. Generated by immunoSEQ multiplex PCR, the TCRdb table keeps only in-frame clones and is missing some. Of 150,000 to 200,000 clones listed, about 80% were seen once; the top ten hold 6.5% to 9%. Source material: peripheral blood. The receptor set was obtained from a woman aged 40-49 years with COVID-19, enrolled during active disease.

The chain is built from TRBV5-1 and TRBJ2-2, with D possibly TRBD1 on 7 matching bases. Germline V gene data show CDR1 as SGHRS and CDR2 as YFSETQ. This CDR3 is built from 16 residues. Trimming left V 1 base short and J 1 base short, with 11 bases between. The CDR3 bases are TGCGCCAGCAGCTTGCAGGGGGGAGTGAACACCGGGGAGCTGTTTTTT. Protein sequence: CASSLQGGVNTGELFF.

The chain joins TRBV7-3 to TRBJ2-1; perhaps TRBD2 as D (6 bases). There are 16 residues in the CDR3. Germline assignment: CDR1 SGHTA and CDR2 FQGTGA. Deletions cut 6 bases from V and 2 bases from J, with 17 bases between. The CDR3 is CASSKTVWGAYNEQFF. DNA of the CDR3: TGTGCCAGCAGTAAAACAGTCTGGGGGGCCTACAATGAGCAGTTCTTC.

The gene calls are TRBV19 and TRBJ2-7; tentatively, D is TRBD1 (6 bases). Trimming stripped 6 bases from V and 2 bases from J, with 14 bases between. CDR3 size: 14 residues. Germline V gene data show CDR1 as LNHDA and CDR2 as SQIVND (reference sequence). CDR3 sequence: CASSKDSYAYEQYF. The CDR3, as DNA: TGTGCCAGTAGCAAGGACAGTTATGCCTACGAGCAGTACTTC.

The chain links TRBV6-5 to TRBJ1-2; 8 bases map to TRBD1. Germline V gene sequence: CDR1 MNHEY, CDR2 SVGAGI. This CDR3 region has 13 residues. The trim removed 6 bases at V and 8 bases at J, leaving 8 bases unmatched. The chain's CDR3 is CASSPLTGEGYTF. CDR3 nucleotide sequence: TGTGCCAGCAGCCCCCTGACAGGGGAGGGCTACACCTTC.

The CDR3 DNA is TGTGCCAGCAGTGAAAGGGGGCGCGGGAATGGCTACACCTTC. Translation gives CASSERGRGNGYTF. This chain uses TRBV6-1 with TRBJ1-2; TRBD1 agrees at 7 bases. CDR1 and CDR2 from the germline V gene are MNHNS and SASEGT. The ends lost 2 bases at V and 6 bases at J; junction bases unmatched: 6. This CDR3 has 14 amino acids.

The chain employs TRBV6-1 and TRBJ1-5; D is possibly TRBD1 (5 bases). V was trimmed by 2 bases and J by 4 bases, leaving 18 bases between them. Germline-derived CDR1 and CDR2 are MNHNS and SASEGT. This CDR3 is built from 17 residues. The CDR3 bases are TGTGCCAGCAGTGAAAAAACAGGTAGAGGCGTTAATCAGCCCCAGCATTTT. This encodes CASSEKTGRGVNQPQHF.

This clone was observed a few times. The chain carries TRBV18 and TRBJ1-1, with D perhaps TRBD1 (5 bases). The CDR3 runs to 16 residues. In germline, CDR1 is KGHSH, CDR2 LQKENI. Trimming pared 2 bases from V and 7 bases from J, leaving 20 bases between. As DNA, the CDR3 is TGTGCCAGCTCACCAGGTTTGGCGAGACAGCGTAGTGAAGCTTTCTTT. Amino acid sequence: CASSPGLARQRSEAFF.

This clone is a singleton in its sample. This chain links TRBV28 with TRBJ2-3, with 8 nucleotides matching TRBD1. CDR3 length: 15 amino acids. Germline V gene data show CDR1 as MDHEN and CDR2 as SYDVKM. Losses at the gene ends were 8 bases for V and 3 bases for J; bases not matched to a gene: 10. The CDR3 region is CASGRRTGITDTQYF. The CDR3 coding sequence is TGTGCCAGCGGGAGGAGGACAGGGATTACAGATACGCAGTATTTT.

This clone was picked up a small number of times. V gene TRBV11-1 combines with J gene TRBJ1-2; tentatively, D is TRBD1 (5 bases). The CDR3 is 15 amino acids. The V gene's germline CDR1 is SGHAT and CDR2 FQDESV (reference sequence). V shed 5 bases and J shed 3 bases, with 16 bases lying between them. Here the CDR3 DNA reads TGTGCCAGCAGCCCGACAGCCCAAAGACACTATGGCTACACCTTC. It yields the protein CASSPTAQRHYGYTF.

The V call is TRBV6-2 or TRBV6-3, the J call TRBJ1-1; tentatively, D is TRBD1 (5 bases). Germline loops: CDR1 MNHEY, CDR2 SVGEGT. The V and J ends lost 2 bases and 2 bases respectively, with 6 bases between them. The CDR3 is 13 residues long. The CDR3 sequence: CASSYDRNTEAFF. DNA for the CDR3: TGTGCCAGCAGTTACGACAGAAACACTGAAGCTTTCTTT.

The chain has TRBV30 and TRBJ1-2; D is perhaps TRBD1 (5 bases). Per germline, CDR1 GTSNPN and CDR2 SVGIG (reference sequence). This CDR3 is 13 amino acids long. The V and J ends lost 0 bases and 1 base respectively, with 6 bases between them. The CDR3 DNA reads TGTGCCTGGAGTGTACAGGATAACTATGGCTACACCTTC. This codes for CAWSVQDNYGYTF. The complete variable domain, with remaining parts taken from reference TRBV30 and TRBJ1-2, reads SQTIHQWPATLVQPVGSPLSLECTVEGTSNPNLYWYRQAAGRGLQLLFYSVGIGQISSEVPQNLSASRPQDRQFILSSKKLLLSDSGFYLCAWSVQDNYGYTFGSGTRLTVV.